A selection of T cell receptor beta chains follows, all from one sample in a study of identical twins. One entry per CDR3 protein results from TCRdb running MiXCR on the 5' RACE reads. The sample consists of 200,000 to 250,000 distinct CDR3 sequences, about 13% of them appearing once. These data were also filed under a second study, of yellow fever vaccine responses in identical twins.

Material for sequencing was memory (CD45RO+) T cells sorted from blood. The receptor set was obtained from a woman under 30 in good health. The CDR3 runs from the conserved cysteine through the conserved F or W. The D gene is left open where the match is weak. Clone size, where shown, is once, few, many, or a class for clones that have expanded.

V,size,D,J,DNA,CDR3
TRBV2,once,NA,TRBJ2-5,TGTGCCAGCAGTGAGTGGGACGAAGTCCGGACCCAGTACTTC,CASSEWDEVRTQYF
TRBV2,few,NA,TRBJ2-2,TGTGCCAGCAGTGAAAAGGGACACGGGGGCAGGTTTTTT,CASSEKGHGGRFF
TRBV3-1,few,NA,TRBJ2-5,TGTGCCAGCAGCCTCCATGTGTTGGGGCTATCGACCCAGTACTTC,CASSLHVLGLSTQYF
TRBV12-3/TRBV12-4,few,TRBD1,TRBJ2-5,TGTGCCAGCCAGGGGAGGCCAGGACAGGGGAAAGGAGAGACCCAGTACTTC,CASQGRPGQGKGETQYF
TRBV6-2/TRBV6-3,NA,TRBD2,TRBJ2-7,TGTGCCAGCAGTCAGCTAGCGGGAGGCGGAGAGCAGAACTTC,CASSQLAGGGEQNF
TRBV10-2,once,TRBD1,TRBJ1-2,TGCGCCAGCAGTGCCGGGACAGGGGCGCTCTATGGCTACACCTTC,CASSAGTGALYGYTF
TRBV6-4,many,TRBD2,TRBJ2-2,TGTGCCAGCAGTCCCGGGGGGACTAATACCGGGGAGCTGTTTTTT,CASSPGGTNTGELFF
TRBV19,NA,NA,TRBJ2-6,TGTGCCAGTATCTCTATCGGCTCTGGGGCCAACGTCCTGACTTTC,CASISIGSGANVLTF
TRBV11-2,NA,NA,TRBJ2-2,TGTGCCAGCAGCTCCCACAGGGAAACCGGGGAGCTGTTTTTT,CASSSHRETGELFF
TRBV6-4,NA,TRBD2,TRBJ2-1,TGTGCCAGCAGCGGACTAGCGGGAGATAAAAATGAGCAGTTCTTC,CASSGLAGDKNEQFF
TRBV4-2,many,NA,TRBJ1-1,TGTGCCAGCAGCCACCCCGGGACGGCTCTGGGGACTTTCTTT,CASSHPGTALGTFF
TRBV5-1,NA,NA,TRBJ2-7,TGCGCCAGCAGCTCGCTTTGGGGGGAAGGTTCCTACGAGCAGTACTTC,CASSSLWGEGSYEQYF
TRBV20-1,few,TRBD1,TRBJ1-6,TGCAGTGCTAGAACTACCGGACAGGGGAGCAATTCACCCCTCCACTTT,CSARTTGQGSNSPLHF
TRBV6-4,many,TRBD2,TRBJ2-3,TGTGCCAGCAGTGACGGGGGGGGTAGTGCAGATACGCAGTATTTT,CASSDGGGSADTQYF
TRBV20-1,many,TRBD2,TRBJ2-4,TGCAGTGCCACCATAGCGGGTCTAGCCAAAAACATTCAGTACTTC,CSATIAGLAKNIQYF
TRBV28,few,NA,TRBJ2-5,TGTGCCAGCAGTTTGTTCGGCCTGGAGACCCAGTACTTC,CASSLFGLETQYF
TRBV7-2,NA,NA,TRBJ2-5,TGTGCCAGCAGCGCCCCGTTGCGGGGGCGAGAGACCCAGTACTTC,CASSAPLRGRETQYF
TRBV12-3/TRBV12-4,many,NA,TRBJ2-5,TGTGCCAGCAGCCTGTTTGGAGAGACCCAGTACTTC,CASSLFGETQYF
TRBV5-1,many,NA,TRBJ2-7,TGCGCCAGCAGCTTGGAACCCACATTCAAGCAGTACTTC,CASSLEPTFKQYF
TRBV12-3/TRBV12-4,many,TRBD1,TRBJ2-7,TGTGCCAGCAGTTACGGACAGGAGGAGCAGTACTTC,CASSYGQEEQYF
TRBV27,few,NA,TRBJ2-3,TGTGCCAGCAGTTCCCGTCGCACAGATACGCAGTATTTT,CASSSRRTDTQYF
TRBV28,few,NA,TRBJ2-5,TGTGCCAGCAGTTACAGCGGGTTCCAAGAGACCCAGTACTTC,CASSYSGFQETQYF